Shown below are 24 T cell receptor beta chains from a single sample sequenced in a study of OX40 agonist ivuxolimab in advanced cancers. TCRdb's copy holds only in-frame clones and misses some; the assay was immunoSEQ multiplex PCR. The sample yields around 85,000 clones, roughly nine tenths seen once. Sequenced material: CD4+ or CD8+ T cells sorted from blood, taken in a trial of the OX40 agonist ivuxolimab. The receptors were sampled from an adult with an advanced solid tumor such as melanoma, head and neck, liver or kidney cancer.

The table lists this clone with a count of one. This chain joins TRBV19 and TRBJ2-3; 11 bases are shared with TRBD2. Germline V gives CDR1 LNHDA, CDR2 SQIVND (reference sequence). The ends lost 8 bases at V and 0 bases at J; junction bases unmatched: 13. This CDR3 has 18 amino acids. CDR3 protein: CASATGTSGGLSTDTQYF. The CDR3 bases are TGTGCCAGTGCTACAGGGACTAGCGGAGGTCTAAGCACAGATACGCAGTATTTT. The variable domain in full, with the rest retrieved from reference TRBV19 and TRBJ2-3, is DGGITQSPKYLFRKEGQNVTLSCEQNLNHDAMYWYRQDPGQGLRLIYYSQIVNDFQKGDIAEGYSVSREKKESFPLTVTSAQKNPTAFYLCASATGTSGGLSTDTQYFGPGTRLTVL.

The chain's CDR3 is CASRPTTRTENTEAFF. Here the CDR3 DNA reads TGTGCCAGTAGACCAACTACGCGGACGGAGAACACTGAAGCTTTCTTT. The chain recombines TRBV19 with TRBJ1-1; D is ambiguous. Germline V lookup: CDR1 LNHDA, CDR2 SQIVND (reference sequence). The CDR3 runs to 16 residues. The V end was cut by 6 bases, the J end by 1 base, with 18 bases between.

This clone was seen once. The CDR3 sequence is CASSPISRRDTYEQYF. CDR3 DNA sequence: TGTGCCAGCAGCCCCATCTCAAGGAGGGACACCTACGAGCAGTACTTC. The chain couples TRBV11-2 to TRBJ2-7; D is perhaps TRBD1 or TRBD2 (6 bases each). Deletions cut 5 bases from V and 2 bases from J, with 19 bases between. CDR1 SGHAT and CDR2 FQNNGV come from the germline V gene. The CDR3 is 16 amino acids.

The chain is built from TRBV9 and TRBJ2-1, with 8 bases lining up with TRBD2. The CDR3 sequence is 16 residues long. Germline V CDR1 and CDR2: SGDLS, YYNGEE. Trimming at V came to 0 bases and at J to 6 bases, leaving 8 bases not matched to a gene. CDR3 sequence: CASSVETGRVVNEQFF. The CDR3 nucleotides read TGTGCCAGCAGCGTAGAAACCGGGAGGGTGGTCAATGAGCAGTTCTTC.

This clone showed up just a few times. Other DNA variants within this sample encode the same CDR3. This chain joins TRBV30 and TRBJ2-5; the D is unclear. The CDR3 runs 11 residues. Germline V lookup: CDR1 GTSNPN, CDR2 SVGIG (reference sequence). The ends were cut back, 0 bases at V and 5 bases at J, with 4 bases in the middle. The CDR3 sequence is CAWSVGETQYF. For the CDR3, the DNA is TGTGCCTGGAGTGTAGGGGAGACCCAGTACTTC.

This chain uses TRBV28 with TRBJ1-5, with 7 bases that match TRBD1. The CDR3 loop spans 16 amino acids. Germline V CDR1 and CDR2: MDHEN, SYDVKM. Germline trimming cut 1 base from V and 5 bases from J; bases unmatched to any gene: 8. The DNA for the CDR3 is TGTGCCAGCAGTTTATTTCAGGGGGTATATGATCAGCCCCAGCATTTT. Its translation: CASSLFQGVYDQPQHF. The full variable domain, its missing parts supplied by reference TRBV28 and TRBJ1-5, is DVKVTQSSRYLVKRTGEKVFLECVQDMDHENMFWYRQDPGLGLRLIYFSYDVKMKEKGDIPEGYSVSREKKERFSLILESASTNQTSMYLCASSLFQGVYDQPQHFGDGTRLSIL.

This clone is a singleton in its sample. This chain's CDR3 is CSVGENTEAFF. The CDR3 DNA is TGCAGCGTTGGCGAGAACACTGAAGCTTTCTTT. The V gene is TRBV29-1, the J gene TRBJ1-1; D ambiguous. Trimming shortened V by 4 bases and J by 1 base, and 4 bases separated the two germline ends. Germline V gene lookup returns CDR1 SQVTM and CDR2 ANQGSEA. The CDR3 has 11 amino acids.

The chain uses TRBV7-2 and TRBJ2-3; TRBD2 is a possible D gene (6 bases). Trimming removed 3 bases from V and 2 bases from J, with 15 bases in between. CDR1 is SGHTA, CDR2 FQGNSA, per germline. The CDR3 covers 16 residues. The CDR3 DNA sequence: TGTGCCAGCAGCTTGGGACTGTTAGCGGTCACAGATACGCAGTATTTT. Amino acids: CASSLGLLAVTDTQYF.

This clone was found once. The chain joins TRBV30 to TRBJ2-1, with 7 positions matching TRBD2. CDR3 length: 13 residues. Trimming took 5 bases from V and 10 from J; bases not matched to a gene: 11. CDR1 is GTSNPN and CDR2 is SVGIG in the germline V gene (reference sequence). The CDR3 protein is CAWHPGLLLEQFF. The CDR3 nucleotides read TGTGCCTGGCACCCGGGACTACTCTTGGAGCAGTTCTTC. Together with reference TRBV30 and TRBJ2-1, the CDR3 gives the full variable domain: SQTIHQWPATLVQPVGSPLSLECTVEGTSNPNLYWYRQAAGRGLQLLFYSVGIGQISSEVPQNLSASRPQDRQFILSSKKLLLSDSGFYLCAWHPGLLLEQFFGPGTRLTVL.

V is TRBV7-9 and J is TRBJ1-4, with D possibly TRBD1 on 5 matching bases. V lost 5 bases and J lost 10, with 29 bases in between. The CDR3 consists of 18 residues. Germline CDR1 is SEHNR and CDR2 is FQNEAQ (reference sequence). The CDR3 protein is CASSPARDQAHPRGKLFF. CDR3 coding DNA: TGTGCCAGCAGCCCGGCCCGGGACCAGGCCCACCCGAGAGGAAAACTGTTTTTT.

The chain uses TRBV9 and TRBJ1-1; 8 nucleotides match TRBD1. V shed 6 bases, J shed 1 base, and the junction held 2 bases outside the gene matches. This CDR3 is 13 amino acids long. CDR1 SGDLS and CDR2 YYNGEE come from the germline V gene. The CDR3 DNA is TGTGCCAGCACGGGACAGGAGAACACTGAAGCTTTCTTT. Translation gives CASTGQENTEAFF.

This clone has a handful of counts. The chain is built from TRBV5-6 and TRBJ1-5; TRBD1 might be the D (5 bases). There are 14 residues in the CDR3. CDR1 is SGHDT, CDR2 YYEEEE, per germline. Trimming removed 2 bases from V and 2 bases from J, with 8 bases in between. The CDR3 bases are TGTGCCAGCAGCTTCGCGGGGGGCAATCAGCCCCAGCATTTT. The encoded protein is CASSFAGGNQPQHF.

The chain joins TRBV12-1 to TRBJ1-3; no DNA check was done on the table's D call, TRBD1. TRBV12-1 is described as a pseudogene. This CDR3 has 15 amino acids. CDR3 in DNA: TGTGCCAGCAGCTTGGGGGACAGGGATGGGAACACCATATATTTT. It yields the protein CASSLGDRDGNTIYF.

This clone was observed once. This chain links TRBV10-3 with TRBJ2-1; a possible D gene is TRBD1 (5 bases). The CDR3 loop spans 13 amino acids. Germline V gene lookup returns CDR1 ENHRY and CDR2 SYGVKD. Trimming removed 5 bases at V and 5 bases at J, with 10 bases between. CDR3 DNA sequence: TGTGCCATCAGTACAGGTTTCAACAATGAGCAGTTCTTC. Translating it yields CAISTGFNNEQFF.

A single count supports this clone. The rearrangement uses TRBV7-2 and TRBJ2-5; 7 bases map to TRBD1. This CDR3 is 16 amino acids long. Germline assignment: CDR1 SGHTA and CDR2 FQGNSA. Unmatched junction bases numbered 7, after V lost 1 base and J lost 2 bases. The CDR3 DNA sequence: TGTGCCAGCAGCTTAGTGGCAGGGACAGTACAAGAGACCCAGTACTTC. It yields the protein CASSLVAGTVQETQYF.

The CDR3 is CAWSGSAGATDTQYF. CDR3 sequence (DNA): TGTGCCTGGAGTGGGTCAGCGGGAGCGACAGATACGCAGTATTTT. This chain uses TRBV30 with TRBJ2-3, with TRBD2 identical over 8 bases. From germline, CDR1 is GTSNPN and CDR2 SVGIG (reference sequence). J was trimmed by 3 bases and V by 1 base; bases with no gene match: 6. This CDR3 comprises 15 residues.

The gene calls are TRBV11-3 and TRBJ2-1; D is possibly TRBD2 (5 bases). Germline CDR1 and CDR2: SGHNT and YENEEA. Between the trimmed V and J ends, which lost 5 bases and 1 base, there was a span of 15 bases. This CDR3 is built from 16 residues. The CDR3 nucleotides are TGTGCCAGCAGCCTTGATAGCGCGAAGTCCTACAATGAGCAGTTCTTC. Protein: CASSLDSAKSYNEQFF.

This chain connects TRBV27 to TRBJ2-7; D perhaps matches TRBD2 (6 bases). Trimming removed 6 bases from V and 3 bases from J, with 15 bases in between. In germline, CDR1 is MNHEY, CDR2 SMNVEV (reference sequence). The CDR3 has 14 residues. CDR3 sequence (DNA): TGTGCCAGCAGGCCGACGGGACTCCTCTACGAGCAGTACTTC. The encoded protein is CASRPTGLLYEQYF.

The chain recombines TRBV6-1 with TRBJ1-4, with a possible D match to TRBD1 (6 bases). The CDR3 has 16 residues. V shed 1 base and J shed 3 bases, with 12 bases lying between them. CDR1 and CDR2 from the germline V gene are MNHNS and SASEGT. This chain's CDR3 is CASSEGLTGPNEKLFF. The CDR3 nucleotides read TGTGCCAGCAGTGAAGGGCTGACAGGACCTAATGAAAAACTGTTTTTT.

This clone was detected once. The chain employs TRBV7-9 and TRBJ1-1, with D possibly TRBD1 on 6 matching bases. The CDR3 consists of 15 residues. V lost 5 bases and J lost 4, with 17 bases in between. From germline, CDR1 is SEHNR and CDR2 FQNEAQ (reference sequence). CDR3: CASSTGAGLGTEAFF. DNA for the CDR3: TGTGCCAGCAGCACGGGGGCAGGGTTGGGCACTGAAGCTTTCTTT.

This clone was recorded once. The V gene is TRBV6-6, the J gene TRBJ1-1; D ambiguous. With 6 bases removed from V and 0 bases from J, the gap between germline ends came to 5 bases. Per the germline V gene, CDR1 is MNHNY and CDR2 is SVGAGI (reference sequence). The CDR3 is 12 amino acids. CDR3 residues: CASRGMNTEAFF. CDR3 DNA sequence: TGTGCCAGCAGAGGTATGAACACTGAAGCTTTCTTT.

The chain recombines TRBV19 with TRBJ1-3; D remains ambiguous. The CDR3 is 14 amino acids. Germline values: CDR1 LNHDA, CDR2 SQIVND (reference sequence). V dropped 3 bases and J dropped 3 bases, with 9 bases sitting between them. The CDR3 loop reads CASSIAGRGNTIYF. The CDR3 bases are TGTGCCAGTAGTATTGCGGGTCGTGGAAACACCATATATTTT.

The J gene is TRBJ2-5, the V gene TRBV6-5, with 12 bases aligning to TRBD2. Germline V gives CDR1 MNHEY, CDR2 SVGAGI. The CDR3 length is 14 residues. V shed 3 bases, J shed 5 bases, and the junction held 1 base outside the gene matches. CDR3 residues: CASSYTSGGETQYF. The DNA of the CDR3 is TGTGCCAGCAGTTATACTAGCGGGGGGGAGACCCAGTACTTC.

V usage is TRBV5-1 and J usage is TRBJ2-7; TRBD2 matches 14 bases. This CDR3 is 14 amino acids long. The trim removed 4 bases at V and 6 bases at J, leaving 3 bases unmatched. From germline, CDR1 is SGHRS and CDR2 YFSETQ. In nucleotides, the CDR3 is TGCGCCAGCAGCCAAGGACTAGCGGGAGGCGAGCAGTACTTC. Protein: CASSQGLAGGEQYF.